This TCR beta chain was captured in a study of T-cell reconstitution after alpha-beta-depleted transplantation in children. Unique molecular identifiers were used to barcode this TCRbeta library. TCRdb called the PCR reads again in MiXCR, with one record for every CDR3 protein. The sample holds some 590,000 distinct CDR3 sequences; 10% are singletons and the top ten take roughly 4%. This clonotype was sampled from a human donor who donated a stem cell graft to a child with acute myeloid leukemia. The sequenced sample was PBMCs from the stem cell graft donor, obtained from the stem cell graft.

CDR3 nucleotides: TGCGGGTTGGCCCTGGAGACCCAGTACTTC. This gives the protein CGLALETQYF. The chain uses TRBV29-1 and TRBJ2-5; no clear D gene. The CDR3 covers 10 residues. Germline loops: CDR1 SQVTM, CDR2 ANQGSEA. Full variable domain (missing parts from reference TRBV29-1 and TRBJ2-5): SAVISQKPSRDICQRGTSLTIQCQVDSQVTMMFWYRQQPGQSLTLIATANQGSEATYESGFVIDKFPISRPNLTFSTLTVSNMSPEDSSIYLCGLALETQYFGPGTRLLVL.